One and the same sample provided the 18 T cell receptor beta chains below, sequenced in a study of blood T cell repertoires in COVID-19. Method: immunoSEQ multiplex PCR; TCRdb's copy keeps in-frame clones and lacks some. This table has 45,000 to 65,000 clones, about 88% appearing once. Sequencing used peripheral blood. These receptors originate from a man aged 55 to 70 with active COVID-19.

The chain employs TRBV7-3 and TRBJ2-1; 9 bases fit TRBD1. V gave up 5 bases and J gave up 3 bases; unmatched junction bases: 2. The germline gives CDR1 SGHTA, CDR2 FQGTGA. The CDR3 extends over 14 amino acids. The CDR3 DNA is TGTGCCAGCAGCATGGACAGGGGCTACAATGAGCAGTTCTTC. Its translation: CASSMDRGYNEQFF.

The CDR3 nucleotides read TGTGCCAGCAGGACAGGGGCCCCGAACACCGGGGAGCTGTTTTTT. This gives the protein CASRTGAPNTGELFF. The chain joins TRBV6-5 to TRBJ2-2; TRBD1 agrees at 8 bases. Germline V gives CDR1 MNHEY, CDR2 SVGAGI. This CDR3 spans 15 amino acids. J lost 0 bases, V lost 6 bases, and 3 bases had no gene match.

V usage is TRBV20-1 and J usage is TRBJ1-1, with 8 bases that match TRBD1. The CDR3 has 15 amino acids. CDR1 is DFQATT, CDR2 SNEGSKA, per germline (reference sequence). V shed 3 bases and J 4 bases; nucleotides not matched to a gene: 10. The CDR3 DNA sequence: TGCAGTGCTAGTAGGCAGGGGGCGCCCAGCACTGAAGCTTTCTTT. Protein: CSASRQGAPSTEAFF.

The V gene is TRBV7-2, the J gene TRBJ2-3; TRBD2 matches 11 bases. The CDR3 is 14 residues long. V lost 5 bases to trimming and J lost 5 bases; unmatched junction nucleotides: 3. Germline values: CDR1 SGHTA, CDR2 FQGNSA. Here the CDR3 reads CASSNGLAGDTQYF. CDR3 sequence (DNA): TGTGCCAGCAGCAACGGACTAGCGGGAGATACGCAGTATTTT.

In its sample, this clone was seen a few times. The rearrangement joins TRBV4-3 to TRBJ1-5, with unresolved D. The CDR3 runs 14 residues. The V gene lost 0 bases and the J gene lost 5 bases, with 8 bases spanning the gap. From germline, CDR1 is LGHNA and CDR2 YSLEER. The CDR3 sequence: CASSQEFRHQPQHF. Written as DNA, the CDR3 is TGCGCCAGCAGCCAAGAGTTCCGTCATCAGCCCCAGCATTTT.

The J gene is TRBJ2-1, the V gene TRBV7-9; 7 nucleotides line up with TRBD2. The CDR3 consists of 15 residues. J was trimmed by 9 bases and V by 2 bases; bases with no gene match: 10. Per the germline V gene, CDR1 is SEHNR and CDR2 is FQNEAQ (reference sequence). Here the CDR3 reads CASSLSYGGSGEQFF. CDR3 nucleotides: TGTGCCAGCAGCTTATCCTACGGGGGGTCTGGTGAGCAGTTCTTC.

This chain links TRBV6-2 or TRBV6-3 with TRBJ2-3, with D uncertain. The CDR3 spans 16 residues. The V end lost 4 bases, the J end lost 3 bases, and 17 bases lay between the germline ends. The V gene's germline CDR1 is MNHEY and CDR2 SVGEGT. The CDR3 loop is CASSLRSPLTTDTQYF. Here the CDR3 DNA reads TGTGCCAGCAGTTTACGCTCCCCTCTTACTACAGATACGCAGTATTTT.

This chain uses TRBV5-1 with TRBJ2-7, with TRBD1 matching 10 bases. The CDR3 loop spans 15 amino acids. The germline CDR1 and CDR2 sequences are SGHRS and YFSETQ. The V and J ends lost 3 bases and 0 bases, in that order; junction bases with no gene match: 3. The CDR3 DNA reads TGCGCCAGCAGCTGGGGGGACAGGGGCTCCTACGAGCAGTACTTC. It is translated as CASSWGDRGSYEQYF.

The J gene is TRBJ2-3, the V gene TRBV5-4; TRBD1 agrees at 8 bases. Trimming removed 4 bases from V and 1 base from J; junction bases left unmatched: 11. The CDR3 is 17 amino acids. CDR1 and CDR2 (germline): SGHNT, YYREEE (reference sequence). Written as DNA, the CDR3 is TGTGCCAGCAGCCCCTCGGGTCCGGGACAGGGCACAGATACGCAGTATTTT. This encodes CASSPSGPGQGTDTQYF.

The rearrangement links TRBV5-8 to TRBJ2-3; 10 nucleotides match TRBD1. V gave up 2 bases and J gave up 2 bases; unmatched junction bases: 2. The CDR3 loop spans 15 amino acids. The germline gives CDR1 SGHTS, CDR2 YDEGEE. CDR3 sequence reads: CASSFGTGATDTQYF. The CDR3 DNA is TGTGCCAGCAGCTTCGGGACAGGGGCCACAGATACGCAGTATTTT.

The gene calls are TRBV28 and TRBJ1-5, with 8 bases matching TRBD1. The junction had 8 bases not matched to a gene; V was cut back by 8 bases and J by 2 bases. Looked up from germline, CDR1 is MDHEN and CDR2 is SYDVKM. The CDR3 consists of 15 residues. The CDR3 loop is CASGQGMVGNQPQHF. DNA of the CDR3: TGTGCCAGCGGACAGGGTATGGTCGGCAATCAGCCCCAGCATTTT.

The genes are TRBV3-1 (or the pseudogene TRBV3-2) and TRBJ2-7; 13 bases line up with TRBD2. V gave up 8 bases and J gave up 2 bases; unmatched junction bases: 6. The CDR3 has 15 residues. Germline V lookup: CDR1 LGHDT, CDR2 YNNKEL (reference sequence). This CDR3 is CASVSTSGRAYEQYF. The DNA for the CDR3 is TGTGCCAGCGTGAGTACTAGCGGGAGGGCCTACGAGCAGTACTTC.

The chain employs TRBV10-3 and TRBJ2-1; 12 bases are shared with TRBD2. The CDR3 has 16 residues. CDR1 is ENHRY and CDR2 is SYGVKD in the germline V gene. J lost 6 bases, V lost 3 bases, and 6 bases had no gene match. The CDR3 here is CAISDLGTSGLNEQFF. For the CDR3, the DNA is TGTGCCATCAGTGACTTGGGGACTAGCGGGCTCAATGAGCAGTTCTTC.

J is TRBJ2-7 and V is TRBV9, with D tentatively TRBD1 (6 bases). The CDR3 runs to 15 residues. The V and J ends lost 0 bases and 0 bases respectively, with 10 bases between them. The germline gives CDR1 SGDLS, CDR2 YYNGEE. The CDR3 DNA sequence: TGTGCCAGCAGCGTAGCAGGACAGAGCTCCTACGAGCAGTACTTC. This sequence encodes CASSVAGQSSYEQYF.

V usage is TRBV29-1 and J usage is TRBJ1-2; 7 nucleotides line up with TRBD1. In germline, CDR1 is SQVTM, CDR2 ANQGSEA. V gave up 3 bases and J gave up 2 bases; unmatched junction bases: 0. The CDR3 totals 12 residues. CDR3 protein: CSVETGNYGYTF. The CDR3 DNA sequence: TGCAGCGTTGAGACAGGGAACTATGGCTACACCTTC.

The V and J genes are TRBV27 and TRBJ2-2, with 8 bases fitting TRBD1. The CDR3 contains 14 residues. J gave up 6 bases and V 5 bases, and 5 bases lay outside the gene matches. Germline CDR1 is MNHEY and CDR2 is SMNVEV (reference sequence). CDR3 in amino acids: CASSPDRAPGELFF. DNA for the CDR3: TGTGCCAGCAGTCCGGACAGGGCCCCCGGGGAGCTGTTTTTT.

The chain is built from TRBV2 and TRBJ2-7; weak D call: TRBD1 (6 bases). The germline V gene encodes CDR1 SNHLY and CDR2 FYNNEI. This CDR3 spans 11 amino acids. Trimming removed 5 bases from V and 5 bases from J, with 7 bases in between. CDR3 sequence: CASSYRDEQYF. In DNA form, the CDR3 reads TGTGCCAGCAGTTACAGGGACGAGCAGTACTTC.

V gene TRBV29-1 combines with J gene TRBJ2-1, with 11 positions matching TRBD1. The CDR3 sequence is 13 residues long. Germline CDR1 is SQVTM and CDR2 is ANQGSEA. Trimming took 6 bases from V and 7 from J; bases not matched to a gene: 5. As DNA, the CDR3 is TGCAGCGTGACGGACAGGGGGCTGAATGAGCAGTTCTTC. Translation: CSVTDRGLNEQFF.